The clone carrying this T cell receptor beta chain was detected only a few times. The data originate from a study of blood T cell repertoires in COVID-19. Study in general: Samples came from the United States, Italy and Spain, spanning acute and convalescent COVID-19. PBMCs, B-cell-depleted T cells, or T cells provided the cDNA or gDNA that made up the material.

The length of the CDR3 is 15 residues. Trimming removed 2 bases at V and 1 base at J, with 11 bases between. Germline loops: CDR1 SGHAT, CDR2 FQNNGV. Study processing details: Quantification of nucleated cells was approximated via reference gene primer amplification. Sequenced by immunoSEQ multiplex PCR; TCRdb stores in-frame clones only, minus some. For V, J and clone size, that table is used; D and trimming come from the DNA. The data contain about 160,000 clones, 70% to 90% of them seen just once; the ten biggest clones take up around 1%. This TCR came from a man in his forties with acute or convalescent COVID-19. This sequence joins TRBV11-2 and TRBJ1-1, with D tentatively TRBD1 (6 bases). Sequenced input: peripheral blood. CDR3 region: CASSLIAGANTEAFF. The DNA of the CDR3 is TGTGCCAGCAGCTTAATTGCGGGGGCGAACACTGAAGCTTTCTTT.